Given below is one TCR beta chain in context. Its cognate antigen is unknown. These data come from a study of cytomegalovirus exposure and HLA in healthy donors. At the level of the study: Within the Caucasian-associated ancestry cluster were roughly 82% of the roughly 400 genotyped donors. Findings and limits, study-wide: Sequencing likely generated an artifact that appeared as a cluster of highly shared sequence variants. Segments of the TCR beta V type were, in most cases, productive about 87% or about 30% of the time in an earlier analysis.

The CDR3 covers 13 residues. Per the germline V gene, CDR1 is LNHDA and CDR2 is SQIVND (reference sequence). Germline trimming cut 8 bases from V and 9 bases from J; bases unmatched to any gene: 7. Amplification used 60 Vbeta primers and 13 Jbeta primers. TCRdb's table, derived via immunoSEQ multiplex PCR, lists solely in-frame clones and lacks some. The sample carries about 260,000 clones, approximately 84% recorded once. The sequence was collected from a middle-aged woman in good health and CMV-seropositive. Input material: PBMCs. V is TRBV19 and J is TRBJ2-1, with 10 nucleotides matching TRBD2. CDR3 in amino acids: CASLSSGGGEQFF. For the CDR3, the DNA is TGTGCCAGTCTTTCCAGCGGGGGGGGTGAGCAGTTCTTC.